The clone carrying this T cell receptor beta chain has at least ten counts. Germline values: CDR1 SGHDT, CDR2 YYEEEE. V was trimmed by 4 bases and J by 6 bases, leaving 11 bases between them. This CDR3 is 13 amino acids long. RNA transcripts were the template for amplifying TCR beta CDR3 regions. Researchers ran a first-round RT-PCR on the TCR CDR3 using the HTBI primer set. TCRdb redid the calling of the multiplex PCR reads with MiXCR, one entry per CDR3 protein. The data show hundreds of thousands of distinct CDR3 sequences, with 14% to 15% seen just once and roughly an eighth held by the top ten. This sample stems from a study of T cells in Graves' hyperthyroidism and ophthalmopathy. Lactation, pregnancy, other autoimmune disease or uncontrolled infection excluded patients. Each diagnosis drew on symptoms, thyroxine, TRAb, thyroid ultrasound and orbital computed tomography findings.

Sequenced sample: blood. The gene calls are TRBV5-6 and TRBJ2-1; possible D gene TRBD1, 5 bases. The source of this sequence is a man aged 18 to 30 with Graves' ophthalmopathy. The CDR3 reads CASSPRRANEQFF. Written as DNA, the CDR3 is TGTGCCAGCAGCCCTCGCAGGGCCAATGAGCAGTTCTTC.